This is a list of T cell receptor beta chains from one sample in a study of blood T cell repertoires in COVID-19. Method: immunoSEQ multiplex PCR; TCRdb's copy keeps in-frame clones and lacks some. Here the sample spans about half a million clones, approximately 90% being singletons. The sequencing sample was made of PBMCs or T cells enriched from blood (not recorded which). Every receptor here comes from a woman aged 60 to 75 who had recovered from COVID-19. The CDR3 runs from the conserved cysteine through the conserved F or W. The D gene is left open where the match is weak. Clone sizes are given selectively: once, few, many, or a class where the clone is expanded.

>-|TRBJ1-5|-|TRBV2
TGTGCCAGCAGTGCCACAGGGAATCAGCCCCAGCATTTT
CASSATGNQPQHF
>-|TRBJ2-2|-|TRBV4-1
TGCGCCAGCAGCCTGGTACACCCGAACACCGGGGAGCTGTTTTTT
CASSLVHPNTGELFF
>TRBD1|TRBJ1-4|-|TRBV4-1
TGCGCCAGCAGCCTGGGACAGGGCCTCGGTGCAGATGAAAAACTGTTTTTT
CASSLGQGLGADEKLFF
>TRBD2|TRBJ2-3|-|TRBV2
TGTGCCAGCAGCCTCCGTAGCGGGGGGGCCCGAGATACGCAGTATTTT
CASSLRSGGARDTQYF
>TRBD1|TRBJ2-3|-|TRBV3-1/TRBV3-2
TGTGCCAGCAGCCAAGATCTAGGGACAGGGCGCACAGATACGCAGTATTTT
CASSQDLGTGRTDTQYF
>-|TRBJ1-5|-|TRBV2
TGTGCCAGCAGTGTGGAGGGAGGTCAGCCCCAGCATTTT
CASSVEGGQPQHF
>TRBD1|TRBJ1-2|-|TRBV27
TGTGCCAGCAGTTTCGCAGGGGGGAACTATGGCTACACCTTC
CASSFAGGNYGYTF
>TRBD2|TRBJ2-1|few|TRBV6-5
TGTGCCAGCACCCCGACTAGCGGGGGGCTGGATGAGCAGTTCTTC
CASTPTSGGLDEQFF
>-|TRBJ2-5|-|TRBV4-2
TGTGCCAGCAGCCAAGATTTAGGGGAAGGAGGGGAGACCCAGTACTTC
CASSQDLGEGGETQYF
>TRBD1|TRBJ2-1|-|TRBV12-3/TRBV12-4
TGTGCCAGCAGCCGGGACAGTTACAATGAGCAGTTCTTC
CASSRDSYNEQFF
>TRBD1|TRBJ1-6|-|TRBV11-2
TGTGCCAGCAGCTTAACAACAGGGGGCTCGTATTCACCCCTCCACTTT
CASSLTTGGSYSPLHF
>TRBD2|TRBJ2-3|few|TRBV10-2
TGCGCCAGCAGAGTAGCGGGGGGACACACAGATACGCAGTATTTT
CASRVAGGHTDTQYF
>-|TRBJ1-6|-|TRBV2
TGTGCCAGCAGCAGGGCAAATTCACCCCTCCACTTT
CASSRANSPLHF
>-|TRBJ2-1|-|TRBV10-1
TGCGCCAGCAGTGAGTCCCTAGGACAGGAGCAGTTCTTC
CASSESLGQEQFF
>-|TRBJ2-2|-|TRBV7-8
TGTGCCAGCAGCGTAGCACCCCAGGGGGAGGTCACCGGGGAGCTGTTTTTT
CASSVAPQGEVTGELFF
>-|TRBJ2-3|-|TRBV13
TGTGCCAGCAGCCCCGTGCGGGGCGCAGATACGCAGTATTTT
CASSPVRGADTQYF
>-|TRBJ1-4|-|TRBV21-1
TGTGCCAGCAGCAAAGTAGGCGGAGCGCTTGAAAAACTGTTTTTT
CASSKVGGALEKLFF
>TRBD1|TRBJ1-1|-|TRBV7-2
TGTGCCAGCAGCTTAGGGGACAGGCCTGAAGCTTTCTTT
CASSLGDRPEAFF
>-|TRBJ1-2|-|TRBV20-1
TGCAGTGCTAGAGGAGCGAAGGGCTACACCTTC
CSARGAKGYTF
>TRBD2|TRBJ2-1|once|TRBV5-1
TGCGCCAGCAGCTTGGGGATGATTAGCGGGGGGGCGGTTGAGCAGTTCTTC
CASSLGMISGGAVEQFF
>TRBD1|TRBJ1-4|-|TRBV19
TGTGCCAGTAGTATACCGGGACAGGGGGGAGAAAAACTGTTTTTT
CASSIPGQGGEKLFF
>-|TRBJ1-5|-|TRBV27
TGTGCCAGCAGTTTAAATGCAGGGAACAATCAGCCCCAGCATTTT
CASSLNAGNNQPQHF
>TRBD1|TRBJ2-1|-|TRBV5-4
TGTGCCAGCAGCTCGGACAGGGGGTTGTACAATGAGCAGTTCTTC
CASSSDRGLYNEQFF
>-|TRBJ2-1|-|TRBV18
TGTGCCAGCTCACGGGGGCAGGGCTCCTACAATGAGCAGTTCTTC
CASSRGQGSYNEQFF
>TRBD1|TRBJ1-1|-|TRBV7-2
TGTGCCAGCAGCTTGCAGGGGGCCTCTGGCACTGAAGCTTTCTTT
CASSLQGASGTEAFF
>-|TRBJ2-1|-|TRBV4-2
TGTGCCAGCAGCTCCGAGGGCTACAATGAGCAGTTCTTC
CASSSEGYNEQFF
>-|TRBJ2-2|-|TRBV29-1
TGCAGCGTTGACGAGGAGGCCACCGGGGAGCTGTTTTTT
CSVDEEATGELFF